This T cell receptor beta chain was sequenced during a study of T cell responses to AZD1222 COVID-19 vaccine. Study information: Pooled in the analysis were second doses at about 4 or about 12 weeks.

The V gene end was trimmed by 3 bases and the J gene end by 4 bases; junction bases not matched to a gene: 5. This CDR3 has 14 residues. CDR1 and CDR2 (germline): SGHTA, FQGNSA. Turning to this clone: Its antigen remains unidentified.

Repertoires were generated with immunoSEQ multiplex PCR, while TCRdb's copy carries only in-frame clones and drops some. The table shows 95,000 to 100,000 clones, with about nine tenths occurring only once. Overall study findings and caveats: Females made up more of the donors, who were largely white British, and clonal diversity may have come out too low. Nearly half of spike-specific TCRs reportedly go after variant regions that carry no mutations. Across the whole spike, CD4 TCRs peaked at regions 160-218 and 743-854.

The receptor was derived from an adult in good health. The sequencing here drew on peripheral blood, taken on day 0 of AZD1222 vaccination. This chain joins TRBV7-2 and TRBJ1-2, with 7 bases matching TRBD1. The CDR3 loop reads CASSFQQGPYGYTF. DNA for the CDR3: TGTGCCAGCAGCTTCCAACAGGGGCCCTATGGCTACACCTTC.